The 25 T cell receptor beta chains in this list originate from one sample, sequenced in a study of cytomegalovirus exposure and HLA in healthy donors. This PCR relied on a set of 60 Vbeta primers and 13 Jbeta primers. Sequencing was performed with immunoSEQ multiplex PCR; in TCRdb, only in-frame clones are kept and a portion is missing. The data show approximately 84,000 clones, roughly 75% seen once. Sequencing was done on a sample of PBMCs. These receptors all stem from a man aged 35-49 years in good health and CMV-seronegative.

The chain links TRBV2 to TRBJ2-6; perhaps TRBD2 as D (6 bases). This CDR3 contains 14 residues. Germline assignment: CDR1 SNHLY and CDR2 FYNNEI. V was shortened by 8 bases and J by 0 bases, with 8 bases between the two germline ends. CDR3 residues: CASSGDSGANVLTF. DNA of the CDR3: TGTGCCAGCTCGGGGGACTCTGGGGCCAACGTCCTGACTTTC.

The genes are TRBV15 and TRBJ1-3, with 8 bases identical to TRBD1. This CDR3 spans 17 amino acids. J gave up 0 bases and V 4 bases, and 8 bases lay outside the gene matches. Germline CDR1 reads LNHNV; CDR2 reads YYDKDF (reference sequence). Written as DNA, the CDR3 is TGTGCCACCAGCACCCCAGGACAGGGACCCTCTGGAAACACCATATATTTT. It codes for CATSTPGQGPSGNTIYF.

This clone was counted between two and nine times. This chain joins TRBV28 and TRBJ1-5; 12 bases agree with TRBD1. CDR3 length: 15 residues. Germline lookup yields CDR1 MDHEN and CDR2 SYDVKM. The ends lost 4 bases at V and 7 bases at J; junction bases unmatched: 5. CDR3 nucleotide sequence: TGTGCCAGCAGTTCGGGACAGGGGGCAGGACAGCCCCAGCATTTT. Protein sequence: CASSSGQGAGQPQHF.

J is TRBJ1-1 and V is TRBV7-3, with D uncertain. Per germline, CDR1 SGHTA and CDR2 FQGTGA. The CDR3 runs 14 residues. Trimming removed 3 bases from V and 4 bases from J, with 12 bases in between. The CDR3 DNA sequence: TGTGCCAGCAGCTTGACAAGGCCGCCCACTGAAGCTTTCTTT. Protein: CASSLTRPPTEAFF.

This clone came up a few times. V gene TRBV19 combines with J gene TRBJ1-1, with 8 positions matching TRBD1. Germline trimming cut 5 bases from V and 1 base from J; bases unmatched to any gene: 6. CDR1 LNHDA and CDR2 SQIVND come from the germline V gene (reference sequence). The CDR3 consists of 15 residues. As DNA, the CDR3 is TGTGCCAGTAGTGCCTTACAGGGGGGGAACACTGAAGCTTTCTTT. It codes for CASSALQGGNTEAFF.

This rearrangement joins TRBV28 to TRBJ1-1, with TRBD1 identical over 7 bases. The germline CDR1 and CDR2 sequences are MDHEN and SYDVKM. The CDR3 consists of 14 residues. J gave up 1 base and V 6 bases, and 5 bases lay outside the gene matches. The CDR3 region has the DNA TGTGCCAGCAGCCCGGGACAGACGAACACTGAAGCTTTCTTT. Translating it yields CASSPGQTNTEAFF.

The gene calls are TRBV9 and TRBJ1-4; 9 nucleotides agree with TRBD1. CDR1 and CDR2 (germline): SGDLS, YYNGEE. J gave up 6 bases and V 3 bases, and 9 bases lay outside the gene matches. The CDR3 has 16 residues. DNA of the CDR3: TGTGCCAGCAGCGCCCGGACAGGGGATTACCATGAAAAACTGTTTTTT. Protein: CASSARTGDYHEKLFF.

V gene TRBV7-9 combines with J gene TRBJ2-1; D uncertain. The V gene lost 2 bases and the J gene lost 0 bases, with 8 bases spanning the gap. The CDR3 is 15 amino acids. Germline values: CDR1 SEHNR, CDR2 FQNEAQ (reference sequence). The CDR3 DNA reads TGTGCCAGCAGCTTAAGTTTCAGCTCCTACAATGAGCAGTTCTTC. Protein: CASSLSFSSYNEQFF.

V is TRBV10-3 and J is TRBJ2-7; 8 nucleotides agree with TRBD1. Germline loops: CDR1 ENHRY, CDR2 SYGVKD. V was pared by 8 bases and J by 5 bases, with 5 bases of the junction left unmatched. CDR3 length: 12 amino acids. CDR3 protein: CAIGRQGNEQYF. The CDR3, as DNA: TGTGCCATCGGTCGACAGGGGAACGAGCAGTACTTC.

This clone showed up just once. The chain uses TRBV11-3 and TRBJ2-7; tentatively, D is TRBD2 (7 bases). Germline V gene data show CDR1 as SGHNT and CDR2 as YENEEA. The CDR3 covers 15 residues. V lost 7 bases and J lost 0, with 16 bases in between. CDR3: CASNPGGPTSYEQYF. The DNA for the CDR3 is TGTGCCAGCAACCCGGGGGGCCCAACCTCCTACGAGCAGTACTTC.

The chain links TRBV13 to TRBJ1-2, with a weak D call TRBD1 (5 bases). Looked up from germline, CDR1 is PRHDT and CDR2 is FYEKMQ (reference sequence). Between the trimmed V and J ends, which lost 4 bases and 8 bases, there was a span of 23 bases. CDR3 size: 16 residues. The CDR3 here is CASSSSSGYRLLGYTF. In DNA form, the CDR3 reads TGTGCCAGCAGCTCGAGCTCAGGGTACCGCCTGTTGGGCTACACCTTC.

J is TRBJ2-1 and V is TRBV5-1, with 7 nucleotides matching TRBD2. The germline CDR1 and CDR2 sequences are SGHRS and YFSETQ. The trim removed 8 bases at V and 5 bases at J, leaving 7 bases unmatched. The CDR3 is 13 amino acids. The CDR3 DNA reads as TGCGCCAGTGGCGCTAGCGGCCACAATGAGCAGTTCTTC. Residues: CASGASGHNEQFF.

This chain uses TRBV5-6 with TRBJ2-7; 7 bases are a match to TRBD1. Germline CDR1 reads SGHDT; CDR2 reads YYEEEE. Germline trimming cut 6 bases from V and 1 base from J; bases unmatched to any gene: 7. The CDR3 runs 14 residues. The CDR3 sequence: CASTSPDRSYEQYF. The CDR3, as DNA: TGTGCCAGCACCTCCCCGGACAGGTCCTACGAGCAGTACTTC.

This chain uses TRBV5-1 with TRBJ1-1; tentative D call: TRBD1 (5 bases). Germline CDR1 SGHRS, CDR2 YFSETQ. The CDR3 is made up of 14 amino acids. The germline V and J ends were trimmed by 2 bases and 4 bases, with 12 bases remaining between them. CDR3 bases: TGCGCCAGCAGCTTCCTAGGGGATGGCACTGAAGCTTTCTTT. Protein sequence: CASSFLGDGTEAFF.

The rearrangement uses TRBV4-2 and TRBJ2-7; D may be TRBD2 (7 bases). Germline V gene data show CDR1 as LGHNA and CDR2 as YNFKEQ. CDR3 length: 16 residues. Trimming took off 0 bases at V and 1 base at J, with 13 bases between the two ends. The CDR3 DNA sequence: TGTGCCAGCAGCCAAGAGATGGCGGGGGCTTCCTACGAGCAGTACTTC. Protein sequence: CASSQEMAGASYEQYF.

The rearrangement joins TRBV5-1 to TRBJ1-6; maybe TRBD1 (5 bases). Germline loops: CDR1 SGHRS, CDR2 YFSETQ. V shed 3 bases and J shed 7 bases, with 14 bases lying between them. The CDR3 contains 15 residues. In DNA form, the CDR3 reads TGCGCCAGCAGCTCCTCGTCCGGGGGAAATTCACCCCTCCACTTT. This encodes CASSSSSGGNSPLHF.

The chain joins TRBV9 to TRBJ1-2; 7 positions match TRBD1. The CDR3 extends over 19 amino acids. V was pared by 0 bases and J by 5 bases, with 19 bases of the junction left unmatched. Germline V CDR1 and CDR2: SGDLS, YYNGEE. The CDR3 bases are TGTGCCAGCAGCGTAGGGAATAGACAGGGACCCTATTATTGGTATGGCTACACCTTC. Amino acid sequence: CASSVGNRQGPYYWYGYTF.

The V gene is TRBV19, the J gene TRBJ1-1; D remains ambiguous. Germline V CDR1 and CDR2: LNHDA, SQIVND (reference sequence). Trimming removed 8 bases from V and 8 bases from J, with 15 bases in between. The CDR3 spans 12 residues. CDR3 amino acids: CASSRAGSEAFF. For the CDR3, the DNA is TGTGCCAGTTCTAGGGCGGGCTCAGAAGCTTTCTTT.

The chain carries TRBV19 and TRBJ1-1; TRBD1 aligns across 8 bases. Germline V lookup: CDR1 LNHDA, CDR2 SQIVND (reference sequence). The ends lost 5 bases at V and 4 bases at J; junction bases unmatched: 6. CDR3 length equals 14 residues. This CDR3 is CASSQDRVLTEAFF. For the CDR3, the DNA is TGTGCCAGTAGTCAGGACAGGGTACTCACTGAAGCTTTCTTT.

This clone has a single count. The gene calls are TRBV5-1 and TRBJ2-7; D may be TRBD2 (6 bases). V was clipped by 3 bases and J by 7 bases, with 17 bases between them. The CDR3 length is 14 residues. Germline V gene sequence: CDR1 SGHRS, CDR2 YFSETQ. This chain's CDR3 is CASSWGTSAGEQYF. In nucleotides, the CDR3 is TGCGCCAGCAGCTGGGGGACTTCGGCGGGGGAGCAGTACTTC.

The chain has TRBV7-3 and TRBJ1-4, with TRBD1 matching over 11 bases. The CDR3 contains 15 residues. Germline CDR1 SGHTA, CDR2 FQGTGA. V was pared by 5 bases and J by 8 bases, with 7 bases of the junction left unmatched. This CDR3 reads CASSPGQGVGEKLFF. The CDR3 coding sequence is TGTGCCAGCAGCCCGGGACAGGGGGTAGGAGAAAAACTGTTTTTT.

The gene calls are TRBV28 and TRBJ1-2; D may be TRBD1 (5 bases). Deletions cut 5 bases from V and 3 bases from J, with 13 bases between. Germline CDR1 MDHEN, CDR2 SYDVKM. The CDR3 spans 14 residues. In DNA form, the CDR3 reads TGTGCCAGCAGTCGTTCTTGGGACTACTATGGCTACACCTTC. Translation gives CASSRSWDYYGYTF.

V usage is TRBV9 and J usage is TRBJ1-2, with a possible D match to TRBD1 (6 bases). Germline V gene data show CDR1 as SGDLS and CDR2 as YYNGEE. The CDR3 consists of 13 residues. The V and J ends lost 7 bases and 7 bases respectively, with 17 bases between them. The CDR3 loop is CASRNRGGSGYTF. CDR3 DNA sequence: TGTGCCAGCCGCAATAGGGGGGGGTCTGGCTACACCTTC.

V and J are TRBV5-1 and TRBJ1-2; D is possibly TRBD1 (6 bases). The CDR3 runs to 17 residues. CDR1 and CDR2 from the germline V gene are SGHRS and YFSETQ. The V gene lost 4 bases and the J gene lost 1 base, with 20 bases spanning the gap. The CDR3 is CASSPGEPGHLNYGYTF. CDR3 in DNA: TGCGCCAGCAGCCCAGGGGAACCGGGACACCTTAACTATGGCTACACCTTC.

The rearrangement joins TRBV5-1 to TRBJ2-7; D not certain. CDR1 and CDR2 from the germline V gene are SGHRS and YFSETQ. Trimming took 0 bases from V and 6 from J, leaving 10 bases between them. This CDR3 spans 13 amino acids. The CDR3: CASSLGTAREQYF. DNA for the CDR3: TGCGCCAGCAGCTTGGGTACAGCTCGCGAGCAGTACTTC.